Listed below are T cell receptor beta chains from one sample, sequenced in a study of control samples from healthy donors and cancer patients. Produced via immunoSEQ multiplex PCR; TCRdb's table is partial and in-frame only. The sample records about 140,000 clones, just over 85% being singletons. The material sequenced was blood. The receptor source for this set is a young man in good health. CDR3s include the opening cysteine and the closing phenylalanine or tryptophan. The D gene is left open where the match is weak. Some rows have no size entry. The others give once, few or many, or a class for an expanded clone.

V gene	J gene	D gene	clone size	CDR3 protein	CDR3 DNA
TRBV10-1	TRBJ1-3	.	.	CASSVGQGRLLGNGNTIYF	TGCGCCAGCAGTGTTGGCCAGGGACGGCTTTTAGGGAACGGAAACACCATATATTTT
TRBV3-1/TRBV3-2	TRBJ2-3	.	.	CASSPRRGCTDTQYF	TGTGCCAGCAGCCCAAGACGGGGGTGCACAGATACGCAGTATTTT
TRBV6-5	TRBJ2-7	.	.	CASRPLEDYAREQYF	TGTGCCAGCAGACCCCTGGAGGACTATGCTCGCGAGCAGTACTTC
TRBV10-1	TRBJ2-3	.	.	CASTWLRESHTDTQYF	TGCGCCAGCACCTGGCTACGGGAATCTCACACAGATACGCAGTATTTT
TRBV5-1	TRBJ2-7	TRBD1	.	CASSLDRGRAYEQYF	TGCGCCAGCAGCTTGGACAGGGGTCGGGCCTACGAGCAGTACTTC
TRBV10-2	TRBJ2-2	.	.	CASRFGYGTGELFF	TGCGCCAGTAGATTTGGATATGGTACCGGGGAGCTGTTTTTT
TRBV7-2	TRBJ1-5	.	.	CASSLPPEPQHF	TGTGCCAGCAGCTTACCGCCGGAGCCCCAGCATTTT
TRBV9	TRBJ1-2	.	.	CASSEQGIKNYGYTF	TGTGCCAGCAGCGAGCAGGGGATAAAGAACTATGGCTACACCTTC
TRBV4-2	TRBJ2-3	TRBD2	.	CASSQGTSGGFSTDTQYF	TGTGCCAGCAGCCAAGGAACTAGCGGGGGGTTTAGCACAGATACGCAGTATTTT
TRBV12-2	TRBJ1-6	.	.	CASRLRGQHNSPLHF	TGTGCAAGTCGCTTACGGGGACAACATAATTCACCCCTCCACTTT
TRBV2	TRBJ1-2	.	.	CASSEAPQTQNGYTF	TGTGCCAGCAGTGAAGCGCCACAGACGCAGAATGGCTACACCTTC
TRBV6-5	TRBJ2-1	TRBD2	.	CASRDGTISYNEQFF	TGTGCCAGCAGGGACGGGACTATCTCCTACAATGAGCAGTTCTTC
TRBV9	TRBJ2-7	.	.	CASSAGGRGEEQYF	TGTGCCAGCAGCGCCGGGGGACGGGGAGAAGAGCAGTACTTC
TRBV28	TRBJ2-7	TRBD1	.	CASRYRDRGRGEQYF	TGTGCCAGCAGATACCGGGACAGGGGGCGAGGCGAGCAGTACTTC
TRBV6-2/TRBV6-3	TRBJ2-7	.	.	CASSYPDSYEQYF	TGTGCCAGCAGTTACCCTGACTCCTACGAGCAGTACTTC
TRBV18	TRBJ2-1	.	.	CASSPTKGKQISYNEQFF	TGTGCCAGCTCACCAACCAAGGGAAAGCAGATATCCTACAATGAGCAGTTCTTC
TRBV9	TRBJ2-5	TRBD2	.	CASSVDRGGRSQETQYF	TGTGCCAGCAGCGTAGATCGGGGGGGCAGGAGCCAAGAGACCCAGTACTTC
TRBV4-2	TRBJ1-1	TRBD1	.	CASSHQGVEAFF	TGTGCCAGCAGCCACCAGGGGGTTGAAGCTTTCTTT
TRBV30	TRBJ2-7	TRBD1	.	CAWSPGTVGYEQYF	TGTGCCTGGAGTCCCGGGACAGTAGGTTACGAGCAGTACTTC
TRBV4-3	TRBJ1-2	TRBD1	.	CASSPTGNDYGYTF	TGCGCCAGCAGCCCGACAGGGAATGACTATGGCTACACCTTC
TRBV18	TRBJ1-2	TRBD1	.	CASSETGDRGYGYTF	TGTGCCAGCTCAGAAACAGGGGACCGGGGCTATGGCTACACCTTC
TRBV4-1	TRBJ2-5	.	.	CASSQVGARETQYF	TGCGCCAGCAGCCAAGTAGGGGCCCGGGAGACCCAGTACTTC
TRBV21-1	TRBJ1-3	.	.	CASSKEGEGLHSGNTIYF	TGTGCCAGCAGCAAAGAGGGGGAGGGTCTCCACTCTGGAAACACCATATATTTT
TRBV5-1	TRBJ2-1	.	.	CASSLGVSLPYNEQFF	TGCGCCAGCAGCTTGGGGGTTTCGCTGCCATACAATGAGCAGTTCTTC
TRBV7-8	TRBJ1-5	TRBD1	.	CASSSPTGTNQPQHF	TGTGCCAGCAGCTCACCGACAGGGACCAATCAGCCCCAGCATTTT
TRBV13	TRBJ1-2	.	.	CASSLLVRFYGYTF	TGTGCCAGCAGCTTACTCGTCAGGTTCTATGGCTACACCTTC
TRBV6-6	TRBJ1-1	.	.	CASSYVDGWEEAFF	TGTGCCAGCAGTTACGTCGACGGGTGGGAGGAAGCTTTCTTT
TRBV5-4	TRBJ2-1	.	.	CASSPGGDNEQFF	TGTGCCAGCAGCCCCGGAGGGGACAATGAGCAGTTCTTC
TRBV5-1	TRBJ2-6	TRBD1	.	CASSQDRRSGANVLTF	TGCGCCAGCAGCCAGGACAGGAGGTCTGGGGCCAACGTCCTGACTTTC
TRBV7-2	TRBJ1-2	.	.	CASSPTFGNYGYTF	TGTGCCAGCAGCCCCACATTTGGGAACTATGGCTACACCTTC
TRBV5-4	TRBJ2-1	.	.	CASSLGWSEQFF	TGTGCCAGCAGCTTGGGATGGAGTGAGCAGTTCTTC
TRBV7-9	TRBJ1-1	.	once	CASSLEVLMGKGRTEAFF	TGTGCCAGCAGCTTAGAGGTATTGATGGGTAAGGGCCGAACTGAAGCTTTCTTT
TRBV24-1	TRBJ1-1	.	.	CATSGGREAFF	TGTGCCACCAGTGGGGGCCGTGAAGCTTTCTTT
TRBV2	TRBJ1-5	TRBD1	.	CASTGQGNQPQHF	TGTGCCAGCACAGGACAGGGAAATCAGCCCCAGCATTTT
TRBV19	TRBJ1-1	.	.	CASQRRQGAAFF	TGTGCCAGTCAGAGGAGGCAGGGAGCCGCTTTCTTT
TRBV4-2	TRBJ2-1	.	.	CASSQDLSRWSNEQFF	TGTGCCAGCAGCCAAGATTTGTCCCGCTGGTCCAATGAGCAGTTCTTC
TRBV19	TRBJ2-1	.	.	CASGIGSVNEQFF	TGTGCCAGTGGGATCGGGTCTGTCAATGAGCAGTTCTTC
TRBV27	TRBJ2-2	.	few	CASSPRPGRGTGELFF	TGTGCCAGCAGTCCCCGGCCGGGGCGGGGCACCGGGGAGCTGTTTTTT
TRBV6-6	TRBJ2-7	.	once	CASSRDGEQYF	TGTGCCAGCAGTCGGGACGGCGAGCAGTACTTC
TRBV4-2	TRBJ1-2	TRBD1	.	CASSRGEDRVF	TGTGCCAGCAGCCGGGGGGAGGACAGGGTCTTC
TRBV20-1	TRBJ1-6	.	.	CSASSAQLNSPLHF	TGCAGTGCTAGTTCCGCACAGCTCAATTCACCCCTCCACTTT
TRBV6-6	TRBJ1-1	.	.	CASSYPIGNTEAFF	TGTGCCAGCAGTTACCCAATTGGGAACACTGAAGCTTTCTTT
TRBV5-4	TRBJ2-3	TRBD1	.	CASSSDRGRTDTQYF	TGTGCCAGCAGCTCGGACAGGGGGCGCACAGATACGCAGTATTTT
TRBV28	TRBJ2-1	TRBD1	.	CASTPWGQGVTEQFF	TGTGCCAGCACGCCCTGGGGACAGGGAGTTACTGAGCAGTTCTTC
TRBV11-2	TRBJ2-5	.	.	CASNQGLEETQYF	TGTGCCAGCAACCAAGGACTGGAAGAGACCCAGTACTTC
TRBV7-9	TRBJ1-3	.	.	CASSSGRSGNTIYF	TGTGCCAGCAGCTCAGGGAGATCTGGAAACACCATATATTTT
TRBV19	TRBJ1-2	TRBD1	.	CASSISGQGDYTF	TGTGCCAGTAGTATATCGGGACAGGGGGACTACACCTTC
TRBV28	TRBJ1-1	TRBD1	once	CASSFYRGTTEAFF	TGTGCCAGCAGTTTCTACAGGGGGACCACTGAAGCTTTCTTT
TRBV28	TRBJ2-7	TRBD1	.	CASSDTGTGVSDEQYF	TGTGCCAGCAGTGACACCGGGACAGGGGTTTCGGACGAGCAGTACTTC
TRBV4-1	TRBJ2-7	.	few	CASSQAESYEQYF	TGCGCCAGCAGCCAAGCAGAATCCTACGAGCAGTACTTC
TRBV3-1/TRBV3-2	TRBJ2-5	TRBD1	.	CASSQEGAGGAETQYF	TGTGCCAGCAGCCAAGAAGGGGCAGGGGGCGCGGAGACCCAGTACTTC
TRBV29-1	TRBJ2-3	TRBD2	.	CSATGTNTDTQYF	TGCAGCGCCACCGGGACTAACACAGATACGCAGTATTTT
TRBV18	TRBJ1-5	TRBD1	.	CASSPSGQGGQPQHF	TGTGCCAGCTCACCCTCCGGACAGGGCGGGCAGCCCCAGCATTTT
TRBV12-3/TRBV12-4	TRBJ1-5	.	.	CASSPGRQPQHF	TGTGCCAGCAGTCCAGGGCGACAGCCCCAGCATTTT
TRBV5-4	TRBJ1-2	TRBD1	once	CASSLGQDYYGYTF	TGTGCCAGCAGCTTAGGACAGGACTACTATGGCTACACCTTC